A selection of T cell receptor beta chains follows, all from one sample in a study of cytomegalovirus exposure and HLA in healthy donors. Clones were sequenced by immunoSEQ multiplex PCR, and TCRdb holds only the in-frame ones, with some missing. The table shows about 100,000 clones, with about 77% occurring only once. The sequencing sample was made of PBMCs. These receptors came from a woman under 30 in good health and CMV-seropositive. CDR3s include the opening cysteine and the closing phenylalanine or tryptophan. D genes are given only for firm matches. Only some rows state a clone size, as once, few, many or a class for expanded clones.

>NA|NA|TRBJ2-1|TRBV14
TGTGCCAGCAGCCAAGAAAGCCTAGGGTTGGGAGACTGGATATTAGGCTCCTACAATGAGCAGTTCTTC
CASSQESLGLGDWILGSYNEQFF
>NA|NA|TRBJ1-3|TRBV28
TGTGCCAGCAGTTTATCAGGGGGAAACACCATATATTTT
CASSLSGGNTIYF
>TRBD1|few|TRBJ1-1|TRBV7-9
TGTGCCAGCATCGGGGGGACAGGGGGAAACACTGAAGCTTTCTTT
CASIGGTGGNTEAFF
>TRBD2|NA|TRBJ2-1|TRBV6-1
TGTGCCAGCAGTGAAGGACTAGCGGAACGCAATGAGCAGTTCTTC
CASSEGLAERNEQFF
>NA|few|TRBJ2-1|TRBV15
TGTGCCACCAGCAGAGATTTGCTAGCACCCTACAATGAGCAGTTCTTC
CATSRDLLAPYNEQFF
>NA|NA|TRBJ2-1|TRBV6-4
TGTGCCAGCAGTGGCCTAGGAGGGCCGCGAAGGGTTGAGCAGTTCTTC
CASSGLGGPRRVEQFF
>NA|NA|TRBJ2-2|TRBV30
TGTGCCTGGAGTGTTTCCAGGGATTTCACCGGGGAGCTGTTTTTT
CAWSVSRDFTGELFF
>NA|NA|TRBJ2-1|TRBV7-2
TGTGCCAGCAGCCCCTACTCCCGCAATGAGCAGTTCTTC
CASSPYSRNEQFF
>TRBD1|few|TRBJ2-7|TRBV5-1
TGCGCCAGCAGCTTGTCCGGGACAGGGAACTACGAGCAGTACTTC
CASSLSGTGNYEQYF
>TRBD1|NA|TRBJ2-7|TRBV5-4
TGTGCCATTGGGACAGGGGGCCCGGAGCAGTACTTC
CAIGTGGPEQYF
>TRBD1|NA|TRBJ1-1|TRBV7-9
TGTGCCAGCAACCGGGACAGCGACACTGAAGCTTTCTTT
CASNRDSDTEAFF
>NA|NA|TRBJ2-7|TRBV14
TGTGCCAGCAGCCATGATTGGGTAGGGGACGAGCAGTACTTC
CASSHDWVGDEQYF
>NA|NA|TRBJ1-2|TRBV6-4
TGTGCCAGCACTGACAGGTGGGGCAGTGGCTACACCTTC
CASTDRWGSGYTF
>TRBD1|NA|TRBJ1-2|TRBV18
TGTGCCAGCTCACCGGCCTCGACAGGGCCCGGGGACACCTTC
CASSPASTGPGDTF
>TRBD1|NA|TRBJ1-5|TRBV6-6
TGTGCCAGCAGTTCTCCGGACAGGGCGCCCCAGCATTTT
CASSSPDRAPQHF
>TRBD1|NA|TRBJ1-1|TRBV18
TGTGCCAGCTCACCTCAGGGGGGTAACACTGAAGCTTTCTTT
CASSPQGGNTEAFF
>NA|NA|TRBJ2-3|TRBV7-9
TGTGCCAGCAGCGTATCAGGGGCAGATACGCAGTATTTT
CASSVSGADTQYF
>NA|NA|TRBJ2-3|TRBV5-6
TGTGCCAGCAGCTTGGCTGGCACAGATACGCAGTATTTT
CASSLAGTDTQYF
>NA|few|TRBJ1-2|TRBV29-1
TGCAGCGTTGAACGTTTCGGACAAGGGAATTCCTATGGCTACACCTTC
CSVERFGQGNSYGYTF
>NA|NA|TRBJ1-1|TRBV7-6
TGTGCCAGCAGCTCGAGACTGAGGAACACTGAAGCTTTCTTT
CASSSRLRNTEAFF
>NA|NA|TRBJ2-7|TRBV2
TGTGCCAGCAGTAACATCTACGAGCAGTACTTC
CASSNIYEQYF
>NA|NA|TRBJ2-5|TRBV7-2
TGTGCCAGCAGCCGCTACCCAGGGGATTACGAGACCCAGTACTTC
CASSRYPGDYETQYF
>NA|NA|TRBJ2-3|TRBV29-1
TGCAGCGCCCCCCCTCTCGGCGGCCCAGATACGCAGTATTTT
CSAPPLGGPDTQYF
>NA|NA|TRBJ2-5|TRBV2
TGTGCCAGCAGTGAAGGAAGGGAGGAAACAGGGACCCAGTACTTC
CASSEGREETGTQYF
>TRBD2|few|TRBJ2-2|TRBV10-3
TGTGCCATCAGCAAAAACGGACTAGCGGGAGAAACCGGGGAGCTGTTTTTT
CAISKNGLAGETGELFF
>TRBD2|NA|TRBJ2-7|TRBV5-1
TGCGCCAGCAGTATTAGCGGGAGGGTCGAGCAGTACTTC
CASSISGRVEQYF
>NA|NA|TRBJ1-2|TRBV5-6
TGTGCCAGCAGCTTACTTGGGAGGACAACCTTGGATGGCTACACCTTC
CASSLLGRTTLDGYTF
>TRBD2|NA|TRBJ2-3|TRBV30
TGTGCCTGGGACGTAGCGGGATGGGGAGATACGCAGTATTTT
CAWDVAGWGDTQYF
>NA|NA|TRBJ2-7|TRBV28
TGTGCCAGCAGTTTCCTCTACAGGGGAGGGCAGTACTTC
CASSFLYRGGQYF
>NA|NA|TRBJ1-4|TRBV28
TGTGCCAGCAGTCCCTTTACAGGGACGGGGAATGAAAAACTGTTTTTT
CASSPFTGTGNEKLFF
>NA|NA|TRBJ2-7|TRBV30
TGTGCCTCGCTCCCGAGGGGGAATTATTACGAGCAGTACTTC
CASLPRGNYYEQYF
>TRBD1|once|TRBJ1-2|TRBV28
TGTGCCAGCAGTGGGGACAGCTATGGCTACACCTTC
CASSGDSYGYTF
>TRBD2|NA|TRBJ2-5|TRBV5-1
TGCGCCAGCAGTGGGGGACTAGCGGATCAAGAGACCCAGTACTTC
CASSGGLADQETQYF
>TRBD2|once|TRBJ2-2|TRBV7-2
TGTGCCAGCAGCCCCCAGGCTAGCGGGAGCGGGGAGCTGTTTTTT
CASSPQASGSGELFF
>TRBD1|NA|TRBJ2-5|TRBV7-2
TGTGCCAGCAGCTATTGGGACAGGGGCTCGGAGGAGACCCAGTACTTC
CASSYWDRGSEETQYF
>TRBD2|NA|TRBJ2-7|TRBV18
TGTGCCAGCTCACCAAGGGAGGGTTTGGGCGAGCAGTACTTC
CASSPREGLGEQYF
>NA|NA|TRBJ2-5|TRBV27
TGTGCCAGCAGTTCATCTAGCATTGTTGAAGAGACCCAGTACTTC
CASSSSSIVEETQYF
>TRBD2|NA|TRBJ2-7|TRBV27
TGTGCCAGCGGAGGACTAGCGGGAGGGGTCGAGCAGTACTTC
CASGGLAGGVEQYF
>NA|NA|TRBJ2-7|TRBV6-5
TGTGCCAGCAGCCGACAGGTCCCCGGGTCCGAGCAGTACTTC
CASSRQVPGSEQYF
>TRBD1|NA|TRBJ2-7|TRBV15
TGTGCCACCAGCATCGGGACAGGGGATTCCTACGAGCAGTACTTC
CATSIGTGDSYEQYF
>TRBD2|NA|TRBJ2-2|TRBV28
TGTGCCAGCAGTTTAGGTTTTGCGGGAGCGGACGGGGAGCTGTTTTTT
CASSLGFAGADGELFF
>TRBD2|few|TRBJ2-5|TRBV4-2
TGTGCCAGCAGCCATCCCTTACGACTAGCGGGACAAGAGACCCAGTACTTC
CASSHPLRLAGQETQYF
>NA|NA|TRBJ2-7|TRBV29-1
TGCAGCGCCCCGGACAGTGTTACCTACGAGCAGTACTTC
CSAPDSVTYEQYF
>NA|NA|TRBJ2-7|TRBV6-1
TGTGCCAGCAGTCTCCGAGCGATCTACGAGCAGTACTTC
CASSLRAIYEQYF